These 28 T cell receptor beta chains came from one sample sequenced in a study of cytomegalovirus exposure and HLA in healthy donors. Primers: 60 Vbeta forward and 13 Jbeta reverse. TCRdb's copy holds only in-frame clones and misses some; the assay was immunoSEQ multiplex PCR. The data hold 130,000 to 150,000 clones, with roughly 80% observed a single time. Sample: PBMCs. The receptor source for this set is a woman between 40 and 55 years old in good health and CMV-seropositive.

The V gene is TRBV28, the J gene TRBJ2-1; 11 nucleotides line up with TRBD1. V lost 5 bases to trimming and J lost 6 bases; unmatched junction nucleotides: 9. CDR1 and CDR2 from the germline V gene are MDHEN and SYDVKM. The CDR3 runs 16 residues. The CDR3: CASSRPGQGVLNEQFF. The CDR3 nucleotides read TGTGCCAGCAGTCGACCGGGACAGGGGGTTCTCAATGAGCAGTTCTTC.

The CDR3 DNA reads as TGTGCCAGCAGCCCCGGGACATCGGGAAAACTGTTTTTT. The encoded protein is CASSPGTSGKLFF. The chain is built from TRBV11-2 and TRBJ1-4, with D perhaps TRBD1 (6 bases). The V gene's germline CDR1 is SGHAT and CDR2 FQNNGV. The ends were cut back, 5 bases at V and 10 bases at J, with 14 bases in the middle. The CDR3 is 13 residues long.

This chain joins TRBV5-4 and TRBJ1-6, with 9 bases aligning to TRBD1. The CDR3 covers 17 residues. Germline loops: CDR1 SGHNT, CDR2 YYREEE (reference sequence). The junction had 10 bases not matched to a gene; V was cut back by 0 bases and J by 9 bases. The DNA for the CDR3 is TGTGCCAGCAGCTTGGCCGGGACAGGGTCATCGGGTTCACCCCTCCACTTT. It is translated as CASSLAGTGSSGSPLHF.

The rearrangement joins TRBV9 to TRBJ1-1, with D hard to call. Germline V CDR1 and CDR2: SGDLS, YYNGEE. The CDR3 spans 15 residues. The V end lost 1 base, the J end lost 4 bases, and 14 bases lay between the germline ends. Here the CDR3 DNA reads TGTGCCAGCAGCGTATCGGGCCCCGGAGGCACTGAAGCTTTCTTT. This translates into CASSVSGPGGTEAFF.

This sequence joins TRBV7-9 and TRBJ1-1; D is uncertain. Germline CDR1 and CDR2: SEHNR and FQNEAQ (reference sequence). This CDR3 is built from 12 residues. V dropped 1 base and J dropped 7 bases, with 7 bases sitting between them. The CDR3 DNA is TGTGCCAGCAGCTTAGTGGAGATTGAAGCTTTCTTT. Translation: CASSLVEIEAFF.

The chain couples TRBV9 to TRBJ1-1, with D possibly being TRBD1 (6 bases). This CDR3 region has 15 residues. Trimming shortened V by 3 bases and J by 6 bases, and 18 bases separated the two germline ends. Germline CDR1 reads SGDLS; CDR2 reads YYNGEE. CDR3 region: CASSARQDFPSEAFF. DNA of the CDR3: TGTGCCAGCAGCGCCCGACAGGATTTCCCCTCTGAAGCTTTCTTT.

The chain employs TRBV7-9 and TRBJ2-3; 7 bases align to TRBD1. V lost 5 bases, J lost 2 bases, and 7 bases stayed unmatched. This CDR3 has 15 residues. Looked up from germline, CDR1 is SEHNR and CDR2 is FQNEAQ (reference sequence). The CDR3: CASSTGASLTDTQYF. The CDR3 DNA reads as TGTGCCAGCAGCACAGGGGCTAGCCTCACAGATACGCAGTATTTT.

The CDR3 DNA reads TGTGCCAGCAGCCGCATGGGTGCGGGGGGGGATTTATACAATGAGCAGTTCTTC. Its protein is CASSRMGAGGDLYNEQFF. The rearrangement uses TRBV28 and TRBJ2-1; 9 bases match TRBD2. Unmatched junction bases numbered 16, after V lost 6 bases and J lost 4 bases. CDR1 MDHEN and CDR2 SYDVKM come from the germline V gene. This CDR3 region has 18 residues.

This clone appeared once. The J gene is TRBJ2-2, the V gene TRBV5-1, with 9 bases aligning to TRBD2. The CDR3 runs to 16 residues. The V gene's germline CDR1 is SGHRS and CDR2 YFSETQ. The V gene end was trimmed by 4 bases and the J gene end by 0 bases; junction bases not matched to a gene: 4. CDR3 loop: CASSEGLAANTGELFF. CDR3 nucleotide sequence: TGCGCCAGCAGCGAGGGACTAGCTGCGAACACCGGGGAGCTGTTTTTT.

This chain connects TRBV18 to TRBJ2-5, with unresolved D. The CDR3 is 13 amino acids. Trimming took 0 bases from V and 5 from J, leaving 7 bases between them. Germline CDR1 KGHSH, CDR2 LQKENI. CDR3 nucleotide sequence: TGTGCCAGCTCACCACCATCGAGGGAGACCCAGTACTTC. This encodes CASSPPSRETQYF.

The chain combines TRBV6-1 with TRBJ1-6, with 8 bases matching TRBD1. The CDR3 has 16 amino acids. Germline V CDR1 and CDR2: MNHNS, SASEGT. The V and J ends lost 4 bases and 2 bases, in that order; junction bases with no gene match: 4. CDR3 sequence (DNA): TGTGCCAGCAGTGCTGGACAGGGTACCTATAATTCACCCCTCCACTTT. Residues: CASSAGQGTYNSPLHF.

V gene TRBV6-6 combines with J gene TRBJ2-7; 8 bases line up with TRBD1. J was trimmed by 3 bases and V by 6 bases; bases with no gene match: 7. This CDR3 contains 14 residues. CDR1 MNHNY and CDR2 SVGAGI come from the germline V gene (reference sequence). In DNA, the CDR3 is TGTGCCAGCAGGCGCGGACAGGGAAACTACGAGCAGTACTTC. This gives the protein CASRRGQGNYEQYF.

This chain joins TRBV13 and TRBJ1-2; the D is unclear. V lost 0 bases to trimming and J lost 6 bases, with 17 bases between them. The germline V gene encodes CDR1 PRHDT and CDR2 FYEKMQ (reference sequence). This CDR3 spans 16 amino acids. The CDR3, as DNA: TGTGCCAGCAGCTTAGGAGGTTCAACTCAGCGGGATGGCTACACCTTC. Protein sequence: CASSLGGSTQRDGYTF. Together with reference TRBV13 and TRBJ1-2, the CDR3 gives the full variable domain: AAGVIQSPRHLIKEKRETATLKCYPIPRHDTVYWYQQGPGQDPQFLISFYEKMQSDKGSIPDRFSAQQFSDYHSELNMSSLELGDSALYFCASSLGGSTQRDGYTFGSGTRLTVV.

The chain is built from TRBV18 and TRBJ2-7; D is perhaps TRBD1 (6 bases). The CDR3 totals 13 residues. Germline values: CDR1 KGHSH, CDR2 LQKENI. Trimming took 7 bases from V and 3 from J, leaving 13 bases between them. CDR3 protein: CASCRDNFYEQYF. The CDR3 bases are TGTGCCAGCTGCCGGGACAACTTCTACGAGCAGTACTTC.

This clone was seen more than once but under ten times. For the CDR3, the DNA is TGTGCCAGTAAGATTGAGCGGGGGAGCACAGATACGCAGTATTTT. This gives the protein CASKIERGSTDTQYF. V gene TRBV19 combines with J gene TRBJ2-3, with 8 bases fitting TRBD2. The CDR3 has 15 amino acids. CDR1 is LNHDA, CDR2 SQIVND, per germline (reference sequence). With V trimmed by 7 bases and J by 0 bases, 6 bases remained unmatched.

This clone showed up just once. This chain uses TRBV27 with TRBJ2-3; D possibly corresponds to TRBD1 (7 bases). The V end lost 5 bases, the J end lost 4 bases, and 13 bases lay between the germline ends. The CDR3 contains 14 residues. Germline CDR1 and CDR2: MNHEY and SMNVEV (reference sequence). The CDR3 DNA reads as TGTGCCAGCAGTCACCAGGGGGGTTCAGATACGCAGTATTTT. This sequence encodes CASSHQGGSDTQYF.

CDR3 loop: CASSETRAPGTQYF. The CDR3 DNA follows: TGTGCCAGCAGCGAGACCAGGGCACCGGGGACCCAGTACTTC. V usage is TRBV9 and J usage is TRBJ2-5; D may be TRBD1 (5 bases). Germline CDR1 SGDLS, CDR2 YYNGEE. Trimming stripped 3 bases from V and 7 bases from J, with 16 bases between. CDR3 length equals 14 residues. Filled out from reference TRBV9 and TRBJ2-5, the complete variable domain reads DSGVTQTPKHLITATGQRVTLRCSPRSGDLSVYWYQQSLDQGLQFLIQYYNGEERAKGNILERFSAQQFPDLHSELNLSSLELGDSALYFCASSETRAPGTQYFGPGTRLLVL.

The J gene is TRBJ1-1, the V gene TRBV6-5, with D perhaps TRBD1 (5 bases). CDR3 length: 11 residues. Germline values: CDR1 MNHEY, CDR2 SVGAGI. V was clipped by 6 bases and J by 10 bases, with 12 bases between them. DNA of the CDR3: TGTGCCAGCAGCAACGGGGGAGGAGCTTTCTTT. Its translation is CASSNGGGAFF.

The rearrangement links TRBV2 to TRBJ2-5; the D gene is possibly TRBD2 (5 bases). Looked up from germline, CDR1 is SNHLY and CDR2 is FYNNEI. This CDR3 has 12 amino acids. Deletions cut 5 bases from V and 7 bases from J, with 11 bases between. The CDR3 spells CASSPRGGTQYF. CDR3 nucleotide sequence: TGTGCCAGCAGTCCCAGAGGAGGGACCCAGTACTTC.

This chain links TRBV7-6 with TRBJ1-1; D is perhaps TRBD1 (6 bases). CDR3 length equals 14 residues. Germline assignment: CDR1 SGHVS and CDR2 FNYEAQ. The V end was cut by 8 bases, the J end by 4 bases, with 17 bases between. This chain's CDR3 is CASRSGASFTEAFF. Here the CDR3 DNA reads TGTGCCAGCCGGTCAGGGGCCTCGTTCACTGAAGCTTTCTTT. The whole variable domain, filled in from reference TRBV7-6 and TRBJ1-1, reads GAGVSQSPRYKVTKRGQDVALRCDPISGHVSLYWYRQALGQGPEFLTYFNYEAQQDKSGLPNDRFSAERPEGSISTLTIQRTEQRDSAMYRCASRSGASFTEAFFGQGTRLTVV.

DNA for the CDR3: TGTGCCGCCGGGGGGGCGGGACCCACAGATACGCAGTATTTT. It translates to CAAGGAGPTDTQYF. The V gene is TRBV6-6, the J gene TRBJ2-3; 8 bases agree with TRBD2. The J segment lost 2 bases and the V segment lost 11 bases, leaving 9 bases of the junction unmatched. Germline V gene lookup returns CDR1 MNHNY and CDR2 SVGAGI (reference sequence). This CDR3 comprises 14 residues.

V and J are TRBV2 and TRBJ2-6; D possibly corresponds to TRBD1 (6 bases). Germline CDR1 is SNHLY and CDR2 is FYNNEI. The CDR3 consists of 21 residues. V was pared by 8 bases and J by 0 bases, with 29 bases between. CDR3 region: CASYQVGQTEPGVSGANVLTF. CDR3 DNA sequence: TGTGCCAGCTATCAGGTTGGACAGACTGAACCAGGAGTCTCTGGGGCCAACGTCCTGACTTTC.

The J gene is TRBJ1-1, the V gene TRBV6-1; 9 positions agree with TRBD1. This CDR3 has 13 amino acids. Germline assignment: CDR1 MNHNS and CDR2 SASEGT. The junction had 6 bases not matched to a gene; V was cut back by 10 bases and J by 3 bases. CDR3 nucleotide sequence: TGTGCCACCAGACAGGGGGAACACACTGAAGCTTTCTTT. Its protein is CATRQGEHTEAFF.

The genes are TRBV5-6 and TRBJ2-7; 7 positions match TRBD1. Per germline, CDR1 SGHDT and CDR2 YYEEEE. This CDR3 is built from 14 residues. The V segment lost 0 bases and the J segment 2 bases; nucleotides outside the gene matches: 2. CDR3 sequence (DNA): TGTGCCAGCAGCTTGGGTCAGGGGGCCTACGAGCAGTACTTC. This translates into CASSLGQGAYEQYF.

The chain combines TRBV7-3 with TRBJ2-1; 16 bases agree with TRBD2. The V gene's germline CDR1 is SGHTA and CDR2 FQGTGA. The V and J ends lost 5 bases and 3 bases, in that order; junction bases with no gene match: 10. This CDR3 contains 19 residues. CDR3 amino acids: CASSMGTSGGAGSYNEQFF. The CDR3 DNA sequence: TGTGCCAGCAGCATGGGGACTAGCGGGGGGGCTGGTAGCTACAATGAGCAGTTCTTC.

The CDR3 region has the DNA TGTGCCAGCAGTTATGACAGCCCCTACGAGCAGTACTTC. Residues: CASSYDSPYEQYF. The chain joins TRBV6-6 to TRBJ2-7, with D possibly matching TRBD1 (5 bases). Germline V gene sequence: CDR1 MNHNY, CDR2 SVGAGI (reference sequence). V was cut by 3 bases and J by 2 bases, with 8 bases left in between. This CDR3 contains 13 residues.

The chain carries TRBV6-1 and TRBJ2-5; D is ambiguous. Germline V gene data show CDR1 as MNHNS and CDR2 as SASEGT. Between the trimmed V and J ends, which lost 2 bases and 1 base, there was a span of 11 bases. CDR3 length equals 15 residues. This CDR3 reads CASSERNIIQETQYF. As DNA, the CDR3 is TGTGCCAGCAGTGAACGAAACATAATCCAAGAGACCCAGTACTTC.

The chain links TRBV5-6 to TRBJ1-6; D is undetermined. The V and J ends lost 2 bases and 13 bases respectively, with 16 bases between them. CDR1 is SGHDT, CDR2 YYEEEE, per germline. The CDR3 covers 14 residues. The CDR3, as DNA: TGTGCCAGCAGCTTCCCTAATGACGGGGTCCCCCTCCACTTT. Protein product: CASSFPNDGVPLHF.